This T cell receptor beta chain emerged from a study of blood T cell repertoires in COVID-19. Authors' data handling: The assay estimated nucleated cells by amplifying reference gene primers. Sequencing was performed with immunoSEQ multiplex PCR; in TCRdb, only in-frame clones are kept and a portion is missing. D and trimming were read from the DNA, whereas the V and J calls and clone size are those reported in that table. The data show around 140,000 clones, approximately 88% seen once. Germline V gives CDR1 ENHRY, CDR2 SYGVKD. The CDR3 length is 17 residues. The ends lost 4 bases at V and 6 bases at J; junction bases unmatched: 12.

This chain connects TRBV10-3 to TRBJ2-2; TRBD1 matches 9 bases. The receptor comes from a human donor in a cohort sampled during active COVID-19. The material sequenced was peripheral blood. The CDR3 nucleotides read TGTGCCATCAGTGGTCTTAGGGGACAGGGAGGTGCCGGGGAGCTGTTTTTT. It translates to CAISGLRGQGGAGELFF.